This T cell receptor beta chain was sequenced in a study of blood T cell repertoires in COVID-19. As for the study in general: Researchers got acute and convalescent COVID-19 samples from the United States, Italy and Spain.

This CDR3 comprises 12 residues. Germline CDR1 SGHVS, CDR2 FQNEAQ. J lost 7 bases, V lost 5 bases, and 4 bases had no gene match. Original data processing: Estimates of nucleated cell counts were drawn from the amplification of reference gene primers. TCRdb's copy holds only in-frame clones and misses some; the assay was immunoSEQ multiplex PCR. The V and J calls and clone size are taken from that table; D and trimming were inferred from the DNA. Altogether fewer than 300,000 clones are present, approximately 90% being singletons, with the ten largest covering about 6%. This clone was detected only a few times.

This TCR was recovered from a woman in her forties or fifties with COVID-19, enrolled during active disease. Specimen: peripheral blood. This sequence joins TRBV7-8 and TRBJ1-2; 7 bases agree with TRBD1. The CDR3 sequence is CASSVNRGGYTF. Here the CDR3 DNA reads TGTGCCAGCAGCGTAAACAGGGGTGGCTACACCTTC.